The present TCR beta chain was sequenced within a study of blood T cell repertoires in COVID-19. Study-level information: COVID-19 samples from acute and convalescent phases originated in the United States, Italy and Spain.

V dropped 2 bases and J dropped 2 bases, with 6 bases sitting between them. CDR3 size: 13 residues. In germline, CDR1 is GTSNPN, CDR2 SVGIG (reference sequence). Authors' analysis steps: The assay estimated nucleated cells by amplifying reference gene primers. Sequencing was performed with immunoSEQ multiplex PCR; in TCRdb, only in-frame clones are kept and a portion is missing. That table furnishes V, J and clone size, whereas the DNA furnished D and trimming. The table lists about 120,000 clones, around 85% of them singletons. The sequencing input was peripheral blood. The sequence came from a man aged 60 to 75 with acute or convalescent COVID-19. The chain uses TRBV30 and TRBJ2-2, with D unclear. CDR3 bases: TGTGCCTGGAGTAAAGCCAACACCGGGGAGCTGTTTTTT. Its translation: CAWSKANTGELFF. The whole variable domain, remainder taken from reference TRBV30 and TRBJ2-2, is SQTIHQWPATLVQPVGSPLSLECTVEGTSNPNLYWYRQAAGRGLQLLFYSVGIGQISSEVPQNLSASRPQDRQFILSSKKLLLSDSGFYLCAWSKANTGELFFGEGSRLTVL.